What follows is one T cell receptor (beta chain) and its context. This clonotype came up many times. Its antigen is still unknown. Within one base of it there is no much larger clone, and no base qualities were kept. The germline V end is reduced by 9 bases and the J end by 0 bases; junction bases left unmatched: 8. CDR1 is given as SNHLY and CDR2 as FYNNEI, both from the germline V gene. The CDR3 sequence holds 15 residues, the cysteine and phenylalanine included. Only the CDR3 DNA stays, 45 bases, in frame from base 1. Ophthalmopathy patients had moderately to severely active disease, Clinical Activity Score of at least 3, NOSPECS grade of at least 4, and duration under 3 months. Patients with uncontrolled infections, other autoimmune diseases, pregnancy or lactation were excluded. Diagnoses were based on clinical symptoms, serum thyroxine and TRAb, thyroid ultrasound and orbital computed tomography. Ficoll-Paque density gradient centrifugation was used to isolate PBMCs from 9.5 to 10 ml of fresh peripheral blood. Total RNA was extracted using Trizol reagent, and RNA quality was assessed on an Agilent 2100 Bioanalyzer.

This entry is derived from a study of T cells in Graves' hyperthyroidism and ophthalmopathy (dated by TCRdb to between 2018 and 2021). General notes on the study: Peripheral blood samples were taken at the time of initial diagnosis, prior to any treatment. To identify distinguishing TCR V-J signatures, a discovery cohort of about a hundred patients was used, comprising 40 to 45 with Graves' ophthalmopathy and about 59 with stable Graves' hyperthyroidism. Prospective prediction of ophthalmopathy was tested in an independent validation cohort of 18 to 20 hyperthyroidism patients and 17 patients who later progressed to ophthalmopathy. The 75 to 100 discovery patients were randomly split 7:3 into training and test sets. In addition, the study compared T-cell repertoires in thyroid tissue and in blood from roughly six Graves' hyperthyroidism patients. After sampling, hyperthyroidism patients received methimazole starting at 30 mg daily, and ophthalmopathy patients received high-dose intravenous methylprednisolone. The paper reports TCR Vbeta CDR3 sequencing of 135 peripheral blood samples: under 45 ophthalmopathy, some 80 hyperthyroidism and some 17 progressor patients.

Amplification of TCR beta CDR3 regions was carried out from RNA transcripts. The TCR CDR3 was subjected to a first round of RT-PCR using the HTBI primer set and the Qiagen OneStep RT-PCR kit. The libraries were constructed in a second round of multiplex PCR and then size-selected and purified. Libraries were sequenced paired-end with 100 bp reads on an Illumina HiSeq2000. The study's own analysis went as follows. Raw data were processed with SOAPnuke, discarding reads with adapters, uncalled bases, mean Phred below 15, or no exact constant-primer or identifier match. High-quality paired reads were merged using COPE v1.2.5, and each unique nucleotide sequence was defined as a clonotype. Clonotypes were aligned to IMGT TRBV, TRBD and TRBJ reference segments using MiTCR v1.1. Only V-J combinations with frequency above 0.0001, covering about 99% of repertoires, were analysed. A TCS score was defined as the ratio between F50 (clonal expansion) and ExV (chaos), using BLOSUM62-based TCRdist between CDR3 peptides within each V-J. Welch's t-statistics and random forest reduced around 510 V-J features to fewer than 15, which were used in a naive Bayes classifier (R e1071). The public reads were reanalyzed by TCRdb: fastp trimming at Q25, MiXCR alignment, in-frame beta chains only. Merged by CDR3 protein, the rows form single entries marked with the most common genes and DNA. TCRdb, rather than the study authors, made the V and J calls. The sample table lists hundreds of thousands of distinct CDR3 sequences, over 12% of them with a count of one. Of the sample, around 13% is held by the ten largest clones.

What the work shows at the level of the full study, not this receptor alone: No statistical method was used to set the sample size in advance, and investigators knew the group allocation. During validation, the model predicted progression to ophthalmopathy a median of around 6 months ahead of onset, with almost 71% sensitivity and 72.22% specificity. Blood samples also contained most of the expanded thyroid clonotypes (frequency above 0.001), which suggests that blood repertoires may reflect thyroid immune responses. Ophthalmopathy was separated from stable hyperthyroidism by a 13 V-J signature model, with over 85% sensitivity and roughly 81% specificity obtained in cross-validation and 80%/75% obtained in testing.

The receptor was derived from a man aged 18 to 30 with Graves' ophthalmopathy. The chain employs TRBV2 and TRBJ2-3; 8 of the junction bases match TRBD2. Sequencing was done on a sample of blood. The base sequence is TGTGCCAGGGGTCAGCGGGGGATTAGCACAGATACGCAGTATTTT. It encodes CARGQRGISTDTQYF.